The 25 T cell receptor beta chains presented below share a single source sample, sequenced in a study of CD8+ T cells in alopecia areata. Sequencing relied on a cDNA template that was reverse transcribed from extracted RNA. Here immunoSEQ multiplex PCR was the method, and the copy in TCRdb shows in-frame clones only, minus some. Counted here are 130,000 to 150,000 clones, 75% to 85% occurring once; the ten biggest clones make up roughly 25%. Treatment denoted: oral pan-JAK inhibitor, 5-10 mg twice daily. Sequenced here: CD8+ T cells sorted from blood, sampled at week 4, from a patient treated with tofacitinib. These receptors were obtained from a human donor with alopecia areata.

This CDR3 is CASSPGEQETQYF. In nucleotides, the CDR3 is TGTGCCAGCAGCCCGGGGGAACAAGAGACCCAGTACTTC. The V call is TRBV5-4, the J call TRBJ2-5, with D tentatively TRBD2 (6 bases). Germline V CDR1 and CDR2: SGHNT, YYREEE (reference sequence). V dropped 4 bases and J dropped 2 bases, with 9 bases sitting between them. The CDR3 has 13 amino acids.

The rearrangement joins TRBV6-1 to TRBJ2-7; D is perhaps TRBD1 (6 bases). The CDR3 loop spans 12 amino acids. Germline V CDR1 and CDR2: MNHNS, SASEGT. The V and J ends lost 6 bases and 5 bases respectively, with 11 bases between them. The CDR3 region is CASSQGSHEQYF. The CDR3 DNA follows: TGTGCCAGCAGCCAGGGGAGCCACGAGCAGTACTTC.

The chain uses TRBV10-3 and TRBJ2-7, with D possibly being TRBD1 (6 bases). CDR1 is ENHRY and CDR2 is SYGVKD in the germline V gene. The CDR3 is 15 residues long. Between the trimmed V and J ends, which lost 0 bases and 1 base, there was a span of 10 bases. The CDR3 reads CAISESGQPSYEQYF. The CDR3, as DNA: TGTGCCATCAGTGAGTCTGGACAGCCTTCCTACGAGCAGTACTTC.

CDR3 DNA: TGTGCCAGCAGGAGTGGAGAGACCCAGTACTTC. Residues: CASRSGETQYF. The chain couples TRBV27 to TRBJ2-5, with D unclear. Trimming took 6 bases from V and 4 from J, leaving 6 bases between them. The CDR3 totals 11 residues. Germline values: CDR1 MNHEY, CDR2 SMNVEV (reference sequence).

The V call is TRBV4-3, the J call TRBJ2-3; no firm D call. Germline V CDR1 and CDR2: LGHNA, YSLEER. CDR3 length equals 16 residues. Trimming stripped 3 bases from V and 1 base from J, with 14 bases between. CDR3 loop: CASSQGEARRTDTQYF. The CDR3 bases are TGCGCCAGCAGCCAGGGTGAGGCTAGACGCACAGATACGCAGTATTTT.

The chain couples TRBV25-1 to TRBJ2-6; 8 bases are a match to TRBD2. Germline values: CDR1 MGHDK, CDR2 SYGVNS. V lost 3 bases and J lost 4; bases outside the gene matches: 8. CDR3 length: 17 residues. The CDR3 region has the DNA TGTGCCAGCAGTGAGGCGGAGCGGGGGCTGGGGGCCAACGTCCTGACTTTC. Amino acids: CASSEAERGLGANVLTF.

The chain is built from TRBV6-5 and TRBJ2-1, with 8 bases identical to TRBD2. The V gene end was trimmed by 0 bases and the J gene end by 8 bases; junction bases not matched to a gene: 9. This CDR3 has 16 amino acids. Germline CDR1 is MNHEY and CDR2 is SVGAGI. CDR3 sequence (DNA): TGTGCCAGCAGTTACTCGACGGCGGGGGGCTCGGATGAGCAGTTCTTC. Amino acid sequence: CASSYSTAGGSDEQFF.

This chain joins TRBV29-1 and TRBJ2-1; 9 positions match TRBD2. V gave up 1 base and J gave up 3 bases; unmatched junction bases: 7. From germline, CDR1 is SQVTM and CDR2 ANQGSEA. The CDR3 extends over 16 amino acids. The CDR3 is CSVEVQAGGRYNEQFF. CDR3 nucleotide sequence: TGCAGCGTTGAAGTTCAAGCGGGGGGCCGCTACAATGAGCAGTTCTTC.

The chain carries TRBV4-3 and TRBJ1-1; the D is unclear. This CDR3 is 16 amino acids long. The V end was cut by 0 bases, the J end by 0 bases, with 11 bases between. Germline V gene data show CDR1 as LGHNA and CDR2 as YSLEER. The CDR3, as DNA: TGCGCCAGCAGCCAAGATGAGGCCAGGATGAACACTGAAGCTTTCTTT. This encodes CASSQDEARMNTEAFF.

This chain connects TRBV19 to TRBJ2-1, with D unclear. This CDR3 comprises 15 residues. V dropped 8 bases and J dropped 2 bases, with 16 bases sitting between them. The germline gives CDR1 LNHDA, CDR2 SQIVND (reference sequence). DNA for the CDR3: TGTGCCAGTTCCCCCAGCGAGGTGACCTACAATGAGCAGTTCTTC. Protein product: CASSPSEVTYNEQFF.

V and J are TRBV6-5 and TRBJ1-2; weak D call: TRBD1 (5 bases). V was clipped by 0 bases and J by 5 bases, with 10 bases between them. The germline CDR1 and CDR2 sequences are MNHEY and SVGAGI. This CDR3 is 14 amino acids long. CDR3 sequence (DNA): TGTGCCAGCAGTTACTCGGGGACGGTTTATGGCTACACCTTC. It translates to CASSYSGTVYGYTF.

The V gene is TRBV19, the J gene TRBJ2-5, with 9 bases lining up with TRBD1. This CDR3 region has 14 residues. Germline V gives CDR1 LNHDA, CDR2 SQIVND (reference sequence). V shed 4 bases and J 2 bases; nucleotides not matched to a gene: 2. The CDR3 sequence is CASSTGTGQETQYF. CDR3 bases: TGTGCCAGTAGTACCGGGACAGGGCAAGAGACCCAGTACTTC. The variable domain in full, with the rest retrieved from reference TRBV19 and TRBJ2-5, is DGGITQSPKYLFRKEGQNVTLSCEQNLNHDAMYWYRQDPGQGLRLIYYSQIVNDFQKGDIAEGYSVSREKKESFPLTVTSAQKNPTAFYLCASSTGTGQETQYFGPGTRLLVL.

This clone was detected a few times. The chain links TRBV7-9 to TRBJ2-7; D is possibly TRBD1 or TRBD2 (7 bases each). The CDR3 length is 14 residues. The V gene's germline CDR1 is SEHNR and CDR2 FQNEAQ (reference sequence). V was trimmed by 3 bases and J by 4 bases, leaving 13 bases between them. CDR3 residues: CASSLGGTAYEQYF. As DNA, the CDR3 is TGTGCCAGCAGCTTGGGGGGGACAGCTTACGAGCAGTACTTC.

This clone was detected only a few times. The V call is TRBV6-1, the J call TRBJ2-3; D may be TRBD1 or TRBD2 (5 bases each). This CDR3 is 16 amino acids long. Trimming took off 2 bases at V and 6 bases at J, with 18 bases between the two ends. CDR1 and CDR2 (germline): MNHNS, SASEGT. The CDR3 coding sequence is TGTGCCAGCAGTGAATGGGGTGGGACCTCAGGGGATACGCAGTATTTT. This gives the protein CASSEWGGTSGDTQYF.

The chain links TRBV5-1 to TRBJ2-7, with 8 bases aligning to TRBD2. Losses at the gene ends were 2 bases for V and 1 base for J; bases not matched to a gene: 11. The germline CDR1 and CDR2 sequences are SGHRS and YFSETQ. This CDR3 comprises 17 residues. The DNA for the CDR3 is TGCGCCAGCAGCTTAGGACCGGGACTAGGGGATTCCTACGAGCAGTACTTC. Encoded protein: CASSLGPGLGDSYEQYF. Filled out from reference TRBV5-1 and TRBJ2-7, the complete variable domain reads KAGVTQTPRYLIKTRGQQVTLSCSPISGHRSVSWYQQTPGQGLQFLFEYFSETQRNKGNFPGRFSGRQFSNSRSEMNVSTLELGDSALYLCASSLGPGLGDSYEQYFGPGTRLTVT.

This clone was picked up a small number of times. The rearrangement links TRBV2 to TRBJ2-3; D gene ambiguous. This CDR3 has 12 amino acids. Germline loops: CDR1 SNHLY, CDR2 FYNNEI. Trimming left V 8 bases short and J 5 bases short, with 11 bases between. DNA for the CDR3: TGTGCCAGCCCCCCCTTTGGAGATACGCAGTATTTT. Encoded protein: CASPPFGDTQYF.

In regard to this clone: Different DNA sequences within this sample yield the same CDR3. The chain joins TRBV9 to TRBJ2-3; possible D gene TRBD2, 6 bases. The CDR3 loop spans 16 amino acids. Per germline, CDR1 SGDLS and CDR2 YYNGEE. Trimming pared 0 bases from V and 0 bases from J, leaving 11 bases between. CDR3 coding DNA: TGTGCCAGCAGCGTAGGAGCGGGCCCGAGCACAGATACGCAGTATTTT. Translated, it gives CASSVGAGPSTDTQYF.

This clone was seen a single time. The chain is built from TRBV4-1 and TRBJ2-7; 7 bases match TRBD2. This CDR3 has 14 residues. In germline, CDR1 is MGHRA, CDR2 YSYEKL. The trim removed 1 base at V and 1 base at J, leaving 1 base unmatched. CDR3 in amino acids: CASSQGEGSYEQYF. The CDR3 region has the DNA TGCGCCAGCAGCCAAGGGGAGGGGTCCTACGAGCAGTACTTC.

CDR3 loop: CASSFGTGELFF. DNA of the CDR3: TGTGCCAGCAGCTTCGGAACCGGGGAGCTGTTTTTT. This chain uses TRBV5-6 with TRBJ2-2; no clear D. V was pared by 2 bases and J by 5 bases, with 4 bases between. Germline V gene lookup returns CDR1 SGHDT and CDR2 YYEEEE. The CDR3 runs to 12 residues.

The genes are TRBV5-6 and TRBJ1-1, with TRBD1 as a possible D gene (6 bases). Germline CDR1 reads SGHDT; CDR2 reads YYEEEE. V lost 1 base, J lost 5 bases, and 15 bases lay in between. This CDR3 has 15 residues. In DNA, the CDR3 is TGTGCCAGCAGCTTGAAGGACAGTTGGAGGACTGAAGCTTTCTTT. It translates to CASSLKDSWRTEAFF.

This chain uses TRBV5-1 with TRBJ1-5; D gene unclear. The CDR3 length is 15 residues. The V and J ends lost 0 bases and 0 bases respectively, with 7 bases between them. CDR1 is SGHRS, CDR2 YFSETQ, per germline. This chain's CDR3 is CASSLVSGSNQPQHF. CDR3 in DNA: TGCGCCAGCAGCTTGGTATCAGGTAGCAATCAGCCCCAGCATTTT.

The chain combines TRBV27 with TRBJ2-3; no firm D call. Trimming removed 4 bases at V and 0 bases at J, with 5 bases between. This CDR3 region has 13 residues. CDR1 and CDR2 from the germline V gene are MNHEY and SMNVEV (reference sequence). CDR3 in DNA: TGTGCCAGCAGTTATGATAGCACAGATACGCAGTATTTT. Translation: CASSYDSTDTQYF.

The chain is built from TRBV27 and TRBJ2-7, with TRBD1 identical over 9 bases. Losses at the gene ends were 5 bases for V and 4 bases for J; bases not matched to a gene: 3. This CDR3 has 13 residues. Germline V gives CDR1 MNHEY, CDR2 SMNVEV (reference sequence). CDR3 region: CASSPGQGYEQYF. The CDR3 DNA follows: TGTGCCAGCAGTCCTGGACAGGGGTACGAGCAGTACTTC.

This clone has more than one count but fewer than ten. V gene TRBV12-5 combines with J gene TRBJ2-5; no firm D call. The CDR3 totals 13 residues. Trimming removed 7 bases from V and 4 bases from J, with 13 bases in between. Germline CDR1 is LGHNT and CDR2 is FRNRAP. The CDR3 coding sequence is TGTGCTAGTGCCCCCCCCGGAAGAGAGACCCAGTACTTC. It specifies CASAPPGRETQYF.

With respect to this clone: The sample has other DNA sequences that encode this CDR3 too. The rearrangement joins TRBV7-9 to TRBJ2-2; D remains ambiguous. The V and J ends lost 6 bases and 3 bases respectively, with 5 bases between them. The length of the CDR3 is 12 residues. CDR1 and CDR2 from the germline V gene are SEHNR and FQNEAQ (reference sequence). The DNA for the CDR3 is TGTGCCAGCAGTTCGGACACCGGGGAGCTGTTTTTT. Translated, it gives CASSSDTGELFF.